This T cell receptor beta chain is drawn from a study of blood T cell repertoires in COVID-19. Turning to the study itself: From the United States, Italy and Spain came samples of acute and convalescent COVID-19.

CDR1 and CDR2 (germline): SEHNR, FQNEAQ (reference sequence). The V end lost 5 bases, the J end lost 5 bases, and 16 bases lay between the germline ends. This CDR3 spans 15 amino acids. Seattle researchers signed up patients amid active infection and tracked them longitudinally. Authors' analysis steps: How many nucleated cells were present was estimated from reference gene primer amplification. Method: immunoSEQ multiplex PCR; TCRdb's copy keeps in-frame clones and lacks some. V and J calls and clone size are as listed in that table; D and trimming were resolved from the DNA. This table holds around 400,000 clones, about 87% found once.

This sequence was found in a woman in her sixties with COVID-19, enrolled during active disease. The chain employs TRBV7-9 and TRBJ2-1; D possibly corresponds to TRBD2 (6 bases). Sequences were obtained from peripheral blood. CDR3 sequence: CASSPRGGGNNEQFF. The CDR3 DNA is TGTGCCAGCAGCCCCCGCGGTGGGGGGAACAATGAGCAGTTCTTC.